A single sample gave rise to the 13 T cell receptor beta chains below, sequenced in a study of early T cells in non-severe SARS-CoV-2 infection. TCRdb re-called the 5' RACE reads through MiXCR, storing one row per CDR3 protein. Among under 85,000 distinct CDR3 sequences listed, 12% were seen once. The sequencing sample was made of whole blood. These receptors all stem from an adult who was a healthcare worker with PCR-confirmed SARS-CoV-2 infection or an uninfected control (not recorded which).

This clonotype appeared many times. The genes are TRBV12-3 or TRBV12-4 and TRBJ2-1; the match to TRBD2 covers 7 bases. The CDR3 runs to 16 residues. The V gene end was trimmed by 4 bases and the J gene end by 4 bases; junction bases not matched to a gene: 10. The DNA of the CDR3 is TGTGCCAGCAGTTCCGGTACTAGCGAACCGTACAATGAGCAGTTCTTC. Its translation is CASSSGTSEPYNEQFF.

V gene TRBV4-3 combines with J gene TRBJ2-1; D is undetermined. CDR1 and CDR2 (germline): LGHNA, YSLEER. The CDR3 has 15 amino acids. Between the trimmed V and J ends, which lost 3 bases and 4 bases, there was a span of 13 bases. The CDR3 DNA sequence: TGCGCCAGCAGCCACAGAACCCCCTTTTACAATGAGCAGTTCTTC. Protein: CASSHRTPFYNEQFF.

By its share, this clonotype is medium-sized (0.01 to 0.1%). The genes are TRBV6-6 and TRBJ1-3; 7 nucleotides agree with TRBD1. Germline trimming cut 2 bases from V and 2 bases from J; bases unmatched to any gene: 3. There are 15 residues in the CDR3. Looked up from germline, CDR1 is MNHNY and CDR2 is SVGAGI (reference sequence). CDR3 coding DNA: TGTGCCAGCAGTTACACGACAGGGCCTGGAAACACCATATATTTT. Translating it yields CASSYTTGPGNTIYF.

The table lists this clonotype with many counts. The chain recombines TRBV29-1 with TRBJ1-6; the match to TRBD1 covers 10 bases. CDR3 length: 13 amino acids. From germline, CDR1 is SQVTM and CDR2 ANQGSEA. V trimming: 6 bases; J trimming: 11 bases; junction bases outside the gene matches: 7. For the CDR3, the DNA is TGCAGCGTAAAGGACAGGGGGTTGGCACCCCTCCACTTT. Protein: CSVKDRGLAPLHF. Complete variable domain (other parts from reference TRBV29-1 and TRBJ1-6): SAVISQKPSRDICQRGTSLTIQCQVDSQVTMMFWYRQQPGQSLTLIATANQGSEATYESGFVIDKFPISRPNLTFSTLTVSNMSPEDSSIYLCSVKDRGLAPLHFGNGTRLTVT.

This clonotype came up a few times. The CDR3 sequence is CASSNYGTGGETQYF. CDR3 sequence (DNA): TGCGCCAGCAGCAACTACGGGACAGGGGGAGAGACCCAGTACTTC. The rearrangement links TRBV5-1 to TRBJ2-5, with TRBD1 matching 11 bases. The CDR3 sequence is 15 residues long. Per germline, CDR1 SGHRS and CDR2 YFSETQ. After removal of 4 bases from V and 4 bases from J, the junction contained 6 bases not matched to a gene.

The genes are TRBV11-2 and TRBJ2-5; possibly TRBD1 for D (5 bases). Trimming removed 1 base at V and 5 bases at J, with 14 bases between. CDR1 SGHAT and CDR2 FQNNGV come from the germline V gene. The CDR3 extends over 15 amino acids. CDR3: CASSLGQGVSETQYF. CDR3 nucleotide sequence: TGTGCCAGCAGCTTAGGGCAGGGCGTATCGGAGACCCAGTACTTC.

This clonotype was observed at least ten times. This sequence joins TRBV11-2 and TRBJ2-5; TRBD2 agrees at 11 bases. The CDR3 is 17 amino acids. Per germline, CDR1 SGHAT and CDR2 FQNNGV. V dropped 0 bases and J dropped 3; count of bases not matched to a gene: 6. Here the CDR3 DNA reads TGTGCCAGCAGCTTAGATTCCCTAGCGGGAGGTAAAGAGACCCAGTACTTC. Translated, it gives CASSLDSLAGGKETQYF.

This clonotype was detected many times. This chain links TRBV12-3 or TRBV12-4 with TRBJ2-1, with 12 bases aligning to TRBD1. The length of the CDR3 is 16 residues. V lost 5 bases, J lost 6 bases, and 8 bases stayed unmatched. The CDR3 here is CASSDDTGQGANEQFF. The CDR3 DNA follows: TGTGCCAGCAGTGACGATACGGGACAGGGGGCCAATGAGCAGTTCTTC.

This chain joins TRBV7-2 and TRBJ2-1; 10 positions agree with TRBD2. V lost 3 bases, J lost 1 base, and 0 bases stayed unmatched. Germline CDR1 SGHTA, CDR2 FQGNSA. There are 15 residues in the CDR3. Here the CDR3 reads CASSLGLASYNEQFF. CDR3 nucleotide sequence: TGTGCCAGCAGCTTGGGACTAGCGTCCTACAATGAGCAGTTCTTC.

The chain is built from TRBV21-1 and TRBJ1-1; TRBD1 was called by the table and not checked on the DNA. TRBV21-1 represents a pseudogene. The CDR3 totals 15 residues. The CDR3 loop reads CASSKELPGATEAFF. For the CDR3, the DNA is TGTGCCAGCAGCAAAGAGTTGCCAGGGGCGACTGAAGCTTTCTTT.

This clonotype was seen ten or more times. The chain couples TRBV29-1 to TRBJ2-5; D call uncertain. Germline assignment: CDR1 SQVTM and CDR2 ANQGSEA. V was clipped by 3 bases and J by 5 bases, with 13 bases between them. The CDR3 consists of 13 residues. CDR3 in amino acids: CSVDVGIMETQYF. The CDR3 coding sequence is TGCAGCGTTGATGTGGGGATTATGGAGACCCAGTACTTC. Drawing the rest from reference TRBV29-1 and TRBJ2-5, the complete variable domain is SAVISQKPSRDICQRGTSLTIQCQVDSQVTMMFWYRQQPGQSLTLIATANQGSEATYESGFVIDKFPISRPNLTFSTLTVSNMSPEDSSIYLCSVDVGIMETQYFGPGTRLLVL.

This sequence joins TRBV30 and TRBJ2-3, with D perhaps matching TRBD1 (5 bases). V lost 8 bases to trimming and J lost 0 bases, with 12 bases between them. CDR3 length equals 13 residues. Germline V CDR1 and CDR2: GTSNPN, SVGIG (reference sequence). CDR3 sequence: CAEWAGSTDTQYF. CDR3 in DNA: TGTGCCGAGTGGGCAGGGAGCACAGATACGCAGTATTTT.

The V and J genes are TRBV11-2 and TRBJ2-2; 9 bases match TRBD1. The CDR3 runs 16 residues. The V and J ends lost 2 bases and 3 bases, in that order; junction bases with no gene match: 4. The germline gives CDR1 SGHAT, CDR2 FQNNGV. The CDR3 coding sequence is TGTGCCAGCAGCTTATACAGGGGGCCGTACACCGGGGAGCTGTTTTTT. Its protein is CASSLYRGPYTGELFF.